The clone carrying this T cell receptor beta chain has only a few counts. CDR3 length: 18 amino acids. The V gene's germline CDR1 is MDHEN and CDR2 SYDVKM. After removal of 4 bases from V and 10 bases from J, the junction contained 23 bases not matched to a gene. The data were obtained in a study of shared T cell receptors in the human thymus. Some clones are missing from TCRdb's copy, which holds only in-frame ones; the method was immunoSEQ multiplex PCR. The table lists roughly 500,000 clones, about 80% of them singletons, with less than 0.015% in the top ten. The same specimen was also included in a second study, on human thymus T cells. From that second work: Donors were healthy Finnish babies undergoing corrective operations for congenital heart defects. Thymus pieces cut out during corrective heart surgery were the tissue that was used. Thymic as well as blood repertoires seemed to favor certain V and J genes unevenly. Among unrelated individuals, related research reported thymic repertoires that overlapped highly.

This receptor was taken from a boy in the first two years of life with a congenital heart defect. The chain is built from TRBV28 and TRBJ2-3, with 7 bases lining up with TRBD2. The source material was thymocytes. The CDR3 nucleotides are TGTGCCAGCAGTTCCCTGAGGCGACCCCCCCCCAAGGGGAGGGCGCAGTATTTT. This sequence encodes CASSSLRRPPPKGRAQYF.